What follows are 26 T cell receptor beta chains derived from one specimen sequenced in a study of OX40 agonist ivuxolimab in advanced cancers. The data were produced by immunoSEQ multiplex PCR, yet TCRdb's version contains in-frame clones alone and is incomplete. The table records about 76,000 clones, 70% to 90% of them present only once. Sequences were derived from CD4+ or CD8+ T cells sorted from blood, sampled in a trial of the OX40 agonist ivuxolimab. These receptors originate from an adult with an advanced solid tumor such as melanoma, head and neck, liver or kidney cancer.

This chain joins TRBV2 and TRBJ2-7; TRBD1 aligns across 8 bases. V trimming: 8 bases; J trimming: 6 bases; junction bases outside the gene matches: 12. CDR1 is SNHLY, CDR2 FYNNEI, per germline. The CDR3 extends over 14 amino acids. In DNA, the CDR3 is TGTGCCAGCCTCAGGGGGCGTCTTCGGGGCGAGCAGTACTTC. Its protein is CASLRGRLRGEQYF.

V is TRBV11-1 and J is TRBJ1-1, with D perhaps TRBD1 (6 bases). CDR1 is SGHAT, CDR2 FQDESV, per germline (reference sequence). CDR3 length: 15 amino acids. The germline V and J ends were trimmed by 5 bases and 3 bases, with 16 bases remaining between them. The CDR3 bases are TGTGCCAGCAGCGATCCGGGACAAAGGGACACTGAAGCTTTCTTT. Translating gives CASSDPGQRDTEAFF.

The J gene is TRBJ2-1, the V gene TRBV27; 11 positions agree with TRBD1. The germline V gene has CDR1 MNHEY and CDR2 SMNVEV (reference sequence). Trimming cost V 5 bases and J 8 bases; bases outside gene matches: 5. This CDR3 is 14 amino acids long. In DNA form, the CDR3 reads TGTGCCAGCAGTGTGGACAGGGGGCATGATGAGCAGTTCTTC. Its translation: CASSVDRGHDEQFF.

The rearrangement joins TRBV15 to TRBJ2-4; 9 bases agree with TRBD2. V was clipped by 0 bases and J by 2 bases; unmatched bases: 5. The CDR3 totals 17 residues. The germline V gene encodes CDR1 LNHNV and CDR2 YYDKDF (reference sequence). CDR3 residues: CATSRDLSGSPKNIQYF. CDR3 sequence (DNA): TGTGCCACCAGCAGAGATCTTAGCGGGAGCCCCAAAAACATTCAGTACTTC.

The chain carries TRBV9 and TRBJ2-6, with a tentative D call TRBD2 (5 bases). Trimming left V 3 bases short and J 1 base short, with 11 bases between. CDR1 is SGDLS, CDR2 YYNGEE, per germline. This CDR3 region has 16 residues. The CDR3 is CASSAGRASGANVLTF. The DNA of the CDR3 is TGTGCCAGCAGCGCGGGGAGAGCGTCTGGGGCCAACGTCCTGACTTTC.

The V call is TRBV9, the J call TRBJ2-5; D is uncertain. The CDR3 extends over 12 amino acids. The V gene's germline CDR1 is SGDLS and CDR2 YYNGEE. V was shortened by 0 bases and J by 4 bases, with 4 bases between the two germline ends. The CDR3, as DNA: TGTGCCAGCAGCGTAGGGCTAGAGACCCAGTACTTC. Protein product: CASSVGLETQYF.

The chain couples TRBV6-5 to TRBJ1-2; 9 bases fit TRBD1. The CDR3 has 15 amino acids. Trimming took 0 bases from V and 4 from J; bases not matched to a gene: 3. CDR1 and CDR2 from the germline V gene are MNHEY and SVGAGI. CDR3: CASSYSKTGGYGYTF. The CDR3 DNA sequence: TGTGCCAGCAGTTACTCGAAGACAGGGGGCTATGGCTACACCTTC.

The rearrangement uses TRBV7-2 and TRBJ1-1; a possible D gene is TRBD1 (6 bases). Trimming pared 5 bases from V and 9 bases from J, leaving 10 bases between. Per germline, CDR1 SGHTA and CDR2 FQGNSA. The CDR3 runs to 11 residues. Here the CDR3 reads CASSPDRKAFF. The CDR3 coding sequence is TGTGCCAGCAGCCCCGACAGGAAAGCTTTCTTT. The full variable domain, in which reference TRBV7-2 and TRBJ1-1 provide the parts outside the CDR3, is GAGVSQSPSNKVTEKGKDVELRCDPISGHTALYWYRQSLGQGLEFLIYFQGNSAPDKSGLPSDRFSAERTGGSVSTLTIQRTQQEDSAVYLCASSPDRKAFFGQGTRLTVV.

This clone was seen a few times. V and J are TRBV29-1 and TRBJ2-1, with 10 bases fitting TRBD1. J gave up 4 bases and V 6 bases, and 6 bases lay outside the gene matches. The length of the CDR3 is 14 residues. Germline V gene lookup returns CDR1 SQVTM and CDR2 ANQGSEA. The CDR3 nucleotides are TGCAGCGTGAAGACAGGGGGCCAGTACAATGAGCAGTTCTTC. Encoded protein: CSVKTGGQYNEQFF.

V and J are TRBV7-8 and TRBJ2-7; 8 bases are shared with TRBD2. V lost 4 bases, J lost 9 bases, and 17 bases stayed unmatched. The germline gives CDR1 SGHVS, CDR2 FQNEAQ. CDR3 length: 16 amino acids. The CDR3 spells CASSSRTSGAAFGQYF. The DNA of the CDR3 is TGTGCCAGCAGCTCCCGAACTAGCGGAGCCGCTTTTGGGCAGTACTTC.

The V and J genes are TRBV4-1 and TRBJ1-2, with TRBD1 matching 8 bases. The J segment lost 6 bases and the V segment lost 4 bases, leaving 7 bases of the junction unmatched. There are 14 residues in the CDR3. Per germline, CDR1 MGHRA and CDR2 YSYEKL. DNA of the CDR3: TGCGCCAGCAGCCCGCACAGGACAGGGAATGGCTACACCTTC. This translates into CASSPHRTGNGYTF.

The chain carries TRBV18 and TRBJ2-1, with 7 bases aligning to TRBD1. V lost 3 bases to trimming and J lost 8 bases; unmatched junction nucleotides: 7. The CDR3 covers 14 residues. Germline CDR1 is KGHSH and CDR2 is LQKENI. The CDR3 sequence is CASSPPDRVHEQFF. The CDR3, as DNA: TGTGCCAGCTCACCCCCAGACAGGGTACATGAGCAGTTCTTC.

The CDR3 nucleotides are TGTGCCAGCAGTGAAAGGCAGCGCTATGGCTACACCTTC. This codes for CASSERQRYGYTF. The genes are TRBV6-1 and TRBJ1-2, with D hard to call. Trimming took off 2 bases at V and 4 bases at J, with 8 bases between the two ends. CDR1 MNHNS and CDR2 SASEGT come from the germline V gene. The CDR3 contains 13 residues.

The chain links TRBV5-6 to TRBJ1-5; maybe TRBD1 (6 bases). The length of the CDR3 is 13 residues. V lost 4 bases and J 7 bases, leaving 12 bases between the germline ends. Per the germline V gene, CDR1 is SGHDT and CDR2 is YYEEEE. CDR3 nucleotide sequence: TGTGCCAGCAGCAACAGGGTCGGGCAGCCCCAGCATTTT. This translates into CASSNRVGQPQHF.

The chain recombines TRBV6-1 with TRBJ2-7; 8 bases agree with TRBD2. V was pared by 8 bases and J by 3 bases, with 6 bases of the junction left unmatched. The germline V gene has CDR1 MNHNS and CDR2 SASEGT. The CDR3 runs to 13 residues. CDR3 residues: CASGGLAGYEQYF. CDR3 DNA sequence: TGTGCCAGCGGGGGGCTAGCGGGCTACGAGCAGTACTTC.

The chain carries TRBV5-6 and TRBJ2-1; 15 bases are a match to TRBD2. The J segment lost 8 bases and the V segment lost 0 bases, leaving 6 bases of the junction unmatched. CDR1 and CDR2 from the germline V gene are SGHDT and YYEEEE. The CDR3 is 17 residues long. DNA of the CDR3: TGTGCCAGCAGCTTGGCAGCTCGGACTAGCGGGGGGGATGAGCAGTTCTTC. Amino acids: CASSLAARTSGGDEQFF.

The chain joins TRBV5-4 to TRBJ1-2, with D possibly being TRBD1 (5 bases). The CDR3 covers 12 residues. V dropped 4 bases and J dropped 8 bases, with 12 bases sitting between them. Looked up from germline, CDR1 is SGHNT and CDR2 is YYREEE (reference sequence). The CDR3 DNA sequence: TGTGCCAGCAGCGTTGGGGGGTCCGGCTACACCTTC. This sequence encodes CASSVGGSGYTF.

This clone turned up a few times. This chain joins TRBV6-1 and TRBJ2-7, with no clear D. This CDR3 spans 13 amino acids. Germline V gives CDR1 MNHNS, CDR2 SASEGT. Deletions cut 1 base from V and 3 bases from J, with 7 bases between. The CDR3 nucleotides are TGTGCCAGCAGTGAAGGGGGTTACTACGAGCAGTACTTC. Encoded protein: CASSEGGYYEQYF.

The chain couples TRBV11-2 to TRBJ1-1, with D tentatively TRBD1 (6 bases). This CDR3 is built from 14 residues. Germline V gene sequence: CDR1 SGHAT, CDR2 FQNNGV. The germline V and J ends were trimmed by 7 bases and 3 bases, with 15 bases remaining between them. The CDR3 is CASNNRETYTEAFF. As DNA, the CDR3 is TGTGCCAGCAACAACAGGGAGACGTACACTGAAGCTTTCTTT.

This chain joins TRBV9 and TRBJ2-1, with 10 bases that match TRBD2. The germline CDR1 and CDR2 sequences are SGDLS and YYNGEE. The ends lost 0 bases at V and 0 bases at J; junction bases unmatched: 6. This CDR3 comprises 18 residues. CDR3 protein: CASSVGGLAGVSYNEQFF. DNA for the CDR3: TGTGCCAGCAGCGTAGGAGGCCTAGCGGGAGTCTCCTACAATGAGCAGTTCTTC.

This clone has just a few counts. This sample also contains other DNA sequences that code for the same CDR3. The V and J genes are TRBV12-5 and TRBJ1-5, with D hard to call. This CDR3 is built from 12 residues. V lost 5 bases and J 3 bases, leaving 5 bases between the germline ends. The V gene's germline CDR1 is LGHNT and CDR2 FRNRAP. The DNA for the CDR3 is TGTGCTAGTGGTCGGGACAATCAGCCCCAGCATTTT. Translation gives CASGRDNQPQHF.

The chain recombines TRBV25-1 with TRBJ2-2; 10 bases are a match to TRBD1. Germline V gene data show CDR1 as MGHDK and CDR2 as SYGVNS. The trim removed 7 bases at V and 5 bases at J, leaving 16 bases unmatched. The CDR3 contains 18 residues. CDR3 sequence (DNA): TGTGCCAGCATCACGGTAGAAGGGGACAGGGGTAAGACCGGGGAGCTGTTTTTT. Protein: CASITVEGDRGKTGELFF.

There are a few counts of this clone. The chain combines TRBV11-2 with TRBJ1-1, with 7 bases lining up with TRBD1. V gave up 7 bases and J gave up 0 bases; unmatched junction bases: 5. The CDR3 sequence is 14 residues long. CDR1 is SGHAT and CDR2 is FQNNGV in the germline V gene. The chain's CDR3 is CASNKQGMNTEAFF. The CDR3 nucleotides read TGTGCCAGCAACAAACAGGGGATGAACACTGAAGCTTTCTTT.

The V call is TRBV10-3, the J call TRBJ1-2; D is unclear. The CDR3 covers 13 residues. Trimming removed 11 bases at V and 1 base at J, with 14 bases between. Germline CDR1 is ENHRY and CDR2 is SYGVKD. The CDR3 DNA is TGTGCCGCAGGAACCCCGAATAACTATGGCTACACCTTC. Amino acid sequence: CAAGTPNNYGYTF.

The chain carries TRBV7-2 and TRBJ2-2; D gene ambiguous. Trimming removed 3 bases at V and 6 bases at J, with 11 bases between. Germline values: CDR1 SGHTA, CDR2 FQGNSA. The CDR3 is made up of 14 amino acids. The CDR3 coding sequence is TGTGCCAGCAGCTTGGCTACAGTTTCCGGGGAGCTGTTTTTT. Translated: CASSLATVSGELFF.

This chain connects TRBV7-9 to TRBJ2-2; D is perhaps TRBD1 (5 bases). CDR3 length: 14 residues. Between the trimmed V and J ends, which lost 1 base and 3 bases, there was a span of 6 bases. From germline, CDR1 is SEHNR and CDR2 FQNEAQ (reference sequence). CDR3 DNA: TGTGCCAGCAGCTTAGAGGGGCACACCGGGGAGCTGTTTTTT. Protein: CASSLEGHTGELFF.